This TCR beta chain came from a study of graft-versus-host responses after intestinal transplantation. Study summary: Transplants were multivisceral, liver-intestinal, or isolated intestinal. Tacrolimus and steroids were given for around 3 years to all recipients after anti-thymocyte globulin induction.

Study findings and constraints: The study associated peak circulating GvH clone levels with early post-transplant HvG declines. Present in recipient marrow, GvH clones included some that appeared first in ileum or blood.

The V and J ends lost 8 bases and 2 bases, in that order; junction bases with no gene match: 13. CDR3 length: 16 amino acids. Germline values: CDR1 PRHDT, CDR2 FYEKMQ (reference sequence). On this clone: Its target is not known.

The assay was immunoSEQ multiplex PCR, and TCRdb's table has in-frame clones only and misses some. The table shows approximately 50,000 clones, with around 90% occurring only once. The V and J genes are TRBV13 and TRBJ2-3, with 7 bases that match TRBD1. Material: PBMCs, obtained 26 days after transplant. The clonotype was recovered from a human patient who received an intestinal transplant, so some T cells may come from the graft donor. Here the CDR3 DNA reads TGTGCCAGCCGTTTACAACCCAGGGGGTTCACAGATACGCAGTATTTT. This gives the protein CASRLQPRGFTDTQYF. The full variable domain, completed using reference TRBV13 and TRBJ2-3, is AAGVIQSPRHLIKEKRETATLKCYPIPRHDTVYWYQQGPGQDPQFLISFYEKMQSDKGSIPDRFSAQQFSDYHSELNMSSLELGDSALYFCASRLQPRGFTDTQYFGPGTRLTVL.